These 5 T cell receptor beta chains were sequenced from one sample in a study of shared clonotypes between healthy human individuals. TCRdb's table, derived via immunoSEQ multiplex PCR, lists solely in-frame clones and lacks some. The repertoire holds some 2,100,000 clones, with almost 96% as singletons. Sequencing was carried out using naive CD4+ T cells sorted from blood. Subset defined: CD45RA+ positively selected. Every receptor here comes from a man aged 18 to 35 in good health.

This chain uses TRBV14 with TRBJ2-7; D call uncertain. Germline CDR1 is SGHDN and CDR2 is FVKESK. This CDR3 is built from 13 residues. Trimming pared 10 bases from V and 2 bases from J, leaving 15 bases between. The CDR3 DNA reads TGTGCCAACCACTCGATCCAGACCTACGAGCAGTACTTC. It codes for CANHSIQTYEQYF.

The rearrangement links TRBV5-1 to TRBJ2-7; perhaps TRBD2 as D (6 bases). The CDR3 contains 17 residues. V was cut by 1 base and J by 0 bases, with 17 bases left in between. Germline V lookup: CDR1 SGHRS, CDR2 YFSETQ. CDR3 in amino acids: CASSLLVGTLNSYEQYF. In DNA, the CDR3 is TGCGCCAGCAGCTTGTTGGTCGGGACTCTTAACTCCTACGAGCAGTACTTC.

This clone is a singleton in its sample. Other DNA sequences in the sample encode the same CDR3. V is TRBV10-3 and J is TRBJ1-2; D possibly corresponds to TRBD1 (6 bases). The germline V gene encodes CDR1 ENHRY and CDR2 SYGVKD. This CDR3 contains 14 residues. Deletions cut 3 bases from V and 1 base from J, with 9 bases between. In DNA form, the CDR3 reads TGTGCCATCAGTGACTACAGGGTTAACTATGGCTACACCTTC. Translation gives CAISDYRVNYGYTF.

The CDR3: CASSQIAGTGGVGQYF. CDR3 bases: TGCGCCAGCAGCCAAATTGCCGGGACAGGGGGCGTAGGGCAGTACTTC. The rearrangement joins TRBV4-1 to TRBJ2-7, with TRBD1 matching over 12 bases. Germline V lookup: CDR1 MGHRA, CDR2 YSYEKL. This CDR3 is 16 amino acids long. V lost 2 bases and J lost 9; bases outside the gene matches: 11.

J is TRBJ1-2 and V is TRBV20-1; no clear D gene. Trimming took off 3 bases at V and 7 bases at J, with 6 bases between the two ends. The CDR3 loop spans 10 amino acids. Germline V lookup: CDR1 DFQATT, CDR2 SNEGSKA (reference sequence). In DNA, the CDR3 is TGCAGTGCTAGGACACTTGGCTACACCTTC. Residues: CSARTLGYTF.